This TCR beta chain was obtained from a study of radiotherapy plus CTLA-4 blockade in lung cancer. At the level of the study: Among enrolled patients, over 15% responded and 31% achieved disease control.

TCRdb keeps only in-frame clones here, not all; method: immunoSEQ multiplex PCR. The sample records around 86,000 clones, under 85% being singletons. Findings of the study overall: The study found tumor-derived TCR clones expanded in blood after radiotherapy plus ipilimumab. The best predictor of response was reported to be early blood T cell clone dynamics, with interferon-beta.

Those patients who had chemo-refractory metastatic non-small-cell lung cancer were given focal radiation along with CTLA-4 blockade through ipilimumab. To note about this clone: The antigen is unknown.

Germline lookup yields CDR1 SGHTA and CDR2 FQGNSA. The CDR3 sequence is 15 residues long. Unmatched junction bases numbered 4, after V lost 4 bases and J lost 1 base. The starting material was peripheral blood, obtained from a patient treated with radiotherapy plus ipilimumab. This sequence originates from a human donor with non-small cell lung cancer who had stable disease on radiotherapy plus ipilimumab. The chain couples TRBV7-2 to TRBJ1-1, with 9 nucleotides matching TRBD1. Written as DNA, the CDR3 is TGTGCCAGCAGCTCGGACAGGGGTCCGAACACTGAAGCTTTCTTT. This gives the protein CASSSDRGPNTEAFF.